This entry lists 17 T cell receptor beta chains sequenced from one sample in a study of cytomegalovirus exposure and HLA in healthy donors. It was with 60 Vbeta and 13 Jbeta primers that the PCR ran. The repertoire was sequenced with immunoSEQ multiplex PCR; TCRdb's copy has only in-frame clones and lacks some. The sample contains 110,000 to 150,000 clones, about 80% of which appear only once. The source material was PBMCs. The receptors derive from a woman aged 40-49 years in good health and CMV-seronegative.

The CDR3 region has the DNA TGTGCCAGCAGGCGTCCGGGACTAGGTTGGGGTGAGCAGTTCTTC. Protein: CASRRPGLGWGEQFF. This chain links TRBV27 with TRBJ2-1; TRBD2 aligns across 8 bases. CDR3 length: 15 residues. CDR1 is MNHEY and CDR2 is SMNVEV in the germline V gene (reference sequence). V shed 6 bases, J shed 9 bases, and the junction held 13 bases outside the gene matches.

This chain links TRBV6-6 with TRBJ1-5, with D perhaps TRBD1 (5 bases). V dropped 3 bases and J dropped 6 bases, with 18 bases sitting between them. CDR3 length: 16 residues. Germline CDR1 is MNHNY and CDR2 is SVGAGI (reference sequence). The chain's CDR3 is CASSYSPRVEVQPQHF. Here the CDR3 DNA reads TGTGCCAGCAGTTATAGCCCCAGGGTAGAGGTTCAGCCCCAGCATTTT.

The V call is TRBV7-2, the J call TRBJ2-3; 8 nucleotides line up with TRBD2. Germline CDR1 and CDR2: SGHTA and FQGNSA. With V trimmed by 1 base and J by 0 bases, 6 bases remained unmatched. This CDR3 has 17 residues. CDR3: CASSLVFWTSSTDTQYF. CDR3 nucleotide sequence: TGTGCCAGCAGCTTAGTCTTCTGGACTAGCAGCACAGATACGCAGTATTTT.

V gene TRBV28 combines with J gene TRBJ2-5; 8 bases are shared with TRBD1. The CDR3 extends over 14 amino acids. The ends lost 4 bases at V and 1 base at J; junction bases unmatched: 2. Germline V gene lookup returns CDR1 MDHEN and CDR2 SYDVKM. CDR3 nucleotides: TGTGCCAGCAGTTCCACAGGGGGCCAAGAGACCCAGTACTTC. Amino acid sequence: CASSSTGGQETQYF.

The chain links TRBV18 to TRBJ1-1; D remains unclear. Between the trimmed V and J ends, which lost 4 bases and 3 bases, there was a span of 12 bases. The CDR3 consists of 14 residues. CDR1 is KGHSH, CDR2 LQKENI, per germline. The CDR3 loop reads CASSRHSKDTEAFF. The CDR3 bases are TGTGCCAGCTCACGACACTCTAAGGACACTGAAGCTTTCTTT.

This sequence joins TRBV6-5 and TRBJ2-5; TRBD2 matches at 8 bases. V was pared by 0 bases and J by 5 bases, with 8 bases of the junction left unmatched. In germline, CDR1 is MNHEY, CDR2 SVGAGI. The CDR3 covers 16 residues. The chain's CDR3 is CASSYSPGTSGETQYF. The CDR3 DNA is TGTGCCAGCAGTTACTCGCCCGGGACTAGTGGGGAGACCCAGTACTTC.

This clone was detected only once. V usage is TRBV4-3 and J usage is TRBJ2-3, with 9 bases matching TRBD2. CDR1 is LGHNA and CDR2 is YSLEER in the germline V gene. V lost 0 bases to trimming and J lost 6 bases; unmatched junction nucleotides: 13. This CDR3 contains 18 residues. The CDR3 loop reads CASSQDRASGAGSDTQYF. The CDR3 nucleotides read TGCGCCAGCAGCCAAGATCGGGCTAGCGGGGCAGGTTCCGATACGCAGTATTTT.

The chain employs TRBV28 and TRBJ1-5; 7 bases align to TRBD1. The J segment lost 4 bases and the V segment lost 6 bases, leaving 6 bases of the junction unmatched. CDR1 and CDR2 from the germline V gene are MDHEN and SYDVKM. The CDR3 is 14 amino acids. The CDR3 bases are TGTGCCAGCAGCCTGACAGGGCCGAATCAGCCCCAGCATTTT. This encodes CASSLTGPNQPQHF.

J is TRBJ2-3 and V is TRBV28, with D unclear. Trimming stripped 2 bases from V and 0 bases from J, with 3 bases between. The CDR3 is 13 amino acids. Germline CDR1 and CDR2: MDHEN and SYDVKM. In nucleotides, the CDR3 is TGTGCCAGCAGTTTACGTAGCACAGATACGCAGTATTTT. Its protein is CASSLRSTDTQYF.

The rearrangement uses TRBV30 and TRBJ1-4; the D is unclear. CDR1 and CDR2 from the germline V gene are GTSNPN and SVGIG (reference sequence). The CDR3 covers 14 residues. Deletions cut 0 bases from V and 4 bases from J, with 9 bases between. In DNA, the CDR3 is TGTGCCTGGAGTGTAGGCGGAAATAATGAAAAACTGTTTTTT. Its translation is CAWSVGGNNEKLFF.

The gene calls are TRBV30 and TRBJ2-3; a weak D match, TRBD2 (5 bases). Trimming removed 4 bases from V and 1 base from J, with 27 bases in between. CDR3 size: 19 residues. Per germline, CDR1 GTSNPN and CDR2 SVGIG (reference sequence). In DNA, the CDR3 is TGTGCCTGGACGCCGGACTTTGGACGCCGTCTTGGGGGCACAGATACGCAGTATTTT. It is translated as CAWTPDFGRRLGGTDTQYF.

This clone was found a few times. The chain uses TRBV15 and TRBJ1-2, with 9 positions matching TRBD1. The CDR3 sequence is 15 residues long. V gave up 5 bases and J gave up 4 bases; unmatched junction bases: 8. Germline lookup yields CDR1 LNHNV and CDR2 YYDKDF (reference sequence). The CDR3: CATSVPGTGLYGYTF. The CDR3 bases are TGTGCCACCAGCGTCCCCGGGACAGGGCTCTATGGCTACACCTTC.

The chain recombines TRBV5-6 with TRBJ2-7; tentatively, D is TRBD1 (7 bases). The CDR3 has 16 amino acids. Germline CDR1 is SGHDT and CDR2 is YYEEEE. V was pared by 2 bases and J by 1 base, with 16 bases between. For the CDR3, the DNA is TGTGCCAGCAGCTTCAACCGGGGGACAGAGTCCTACGAGCAGTACTTC. It translates to CASSFNRGTESYEQYF.

The chain carries TRBV11-3 and TRBJ2-1; D is possibly TRBD1 (6 bases). The germline CDR1 and CDR2 sequences are SGHNT and YENEEA. This CDR3 spans 18 amino acids. The V and J ends lost 1 base and 0 bases respectively, with 16 bases between them. CDR3 nucleotides: TGTGCCAGCAGCTTAGGCAGAATCGGACAGAGCTCCTACAATGAGCAGTTCTTC. Its protein is CASSLGRIGQSSYNEQFF.

V usage is TRBV2 and J usage is TRBJ1-1; D gene unclear. The CDR3 is 12 residues long. Germline V CDR1 and CDR2: SNHLY, FYNNEI. V was pared by 5 bases and J by 10 bases, with 14 bases between. In DNA, the CDR3 is TGTGCCAGCAGTCCTGATCGGGTAGGAGCTTTCTTT. Translated, it gives CASSPDRVGAFF.

The chain carries TRBV16 and TRBJ1-4; D call uncertain. Germline V gene data show CDR1 as KGHSY and CDR2 as FQNENV. CDR3 length equals 14 residues. Trimming stripped 7 bases from V and 0 bases from J, with 9 bases between. CDR3 sequence (DNA): TGTGCCAGCACCCGAGATCCAACTAATGAAAAACTGTTTTTT. Translating gives CASTRDPTNEKLFF. Complete variable domain (other parts from reference TRBV16 and TRBJ1-4): GEEVAQTPKHLVRGEGQKAKLYCAPIKGHSYVFWYQQVLKNEFKFLISFQNENVFDETGMPKERFSAKCLPNSPCSLEIQATKLEDSAVYFCASTRDPTNEKLFFGSGTQLSVL.

The CDR3 loop is CAISVGTGYSPLHF. The CDR3, as DNA: TGTGCCATCAGTGTCGGGACAGGGTATTCACCCCTCCACTTT. The V call is TRBV10-3, the J call TRBJ1-6; TRBD1 agrees at 9 bases. CDR1 and CDR2 from the germline V gene are ENHRY and SYGVKD. This CDR3 spans 14 amino acids. The J segment lost 8 bases and the V segment lost 4 bases, leaving 3 bases of the junction unmatched.